This TCR beta chain was recovered during a study of long-term antiretroviral therapy in people with HIV. Overall study: Sampling started about a decade before the 2015 immediate-ART recommendation.

Study-level results: ART adherence was not documented, and neither viral resistance nor therapy changes had any data. Against controls, HIV repertoires showed narrower ranges of CDR3 length.

The CDR3 length is 13 residues. V lost 7 bases and J lost 2, with 12 bases in between. Germline loops: CDR1 SGHRS, CDR2 YFSETQ. At survey level, the immunoSEQ assay was run in its v3.0 version. Repertoires were generated with immunoSEQ multiplex PCR, while TCRdb's copy carries only in-frame clones and drops some. The top ten clones hold under 8.5% of a sample with 30,000 to 40,000 clones, 60% to 85% of them seen once. About this clone: Its specificity is not known.

J is TRBJ2-5 and V is TRBV5-1, with TRBD2 as a possible D gene (6 bases). Source: unsorted PBMCs, taken 2 years after starting antiretroviral therapy. The TCR comes from a woman aged 45 to 65 with HIV. The CDR3 is CASSGELQETQYF. The DNA of the CDR3 is TGCGCCAGCTCGGGGGAGTTACAAGAGACCCAGTACTTC.